Below, 29 T cell receptor beta chains from the same sample are listed, as sequenced in a study of blood T cells in healthy people across ages. The authors ran a second PCR of about 7 to 12 cycles using a sample-barcoded 5' primer and a J-beta primer mix. TCRdb called the 5' RACE reads again in MiXCR, with one record for every CDR3 protein. The repertoire includes approximately 700,000 distinct CDR3 sequences, about 30% of them detected once, and 15% sits in the top ten. Sequenced sample: blood. These receptors were taken from a woman aged 80 or over in good health.

This clonotype was detected many times. This chain connects TRBV7-9 to TRBJ2-1; 9 nucleotides agree with TRBD2. The CDR3 spans 17 residues. The germline CDR1 and CDR2 sequences are SEHNR and FQNEAQ (reference sequence). The J segment lost 5 bases and the V segment lost 5 bases, leaving 13 bases of the junction unmatched. The CDR3 spells CASSPTLRLAGDNEQFF. The CDR3 DNA follows: TGTGCCAGCAGCCCGACCCTTCGGTTAGCGGGGGACAATGAGCAGTTCTTC. Full variable domain (remainder filled in from reference TRBV7-9 and TRBJ2-1): DTGVSQNPRHKITKRGQNVTFRCDPISEHNRLYWYRQTLGQGPEFLTYFQNEAQLEKSRLLSDRFSAERPKGSFSTLEIQRTEQGDSAMYLCASSPTLRLAGDNEQFFGPGTRLTVL.

This clonotype has a count of ten or more. The chain recombines TRBV20-1 with TRBJ2-5; tentatively, D is TRBD2 (7 bases). The germline V and J ends were trimmed by 3 bases and 5 bases, with 16 bases remaining between them. There are 14 residues in the CDR3. Germline loops: CDR1 DFQATT, CDR2 SNEGSKA (reference sequence). The CDR3 reads CSARGGHRPETQYF. CDR3 DNA: TGCAGTGCTAGGGGGGGGCACCGGCCGGAGACCCAGTACTTC.

This clonotype was observed many times. CDR3 loop: CSAPLGTGWSYEQYF. The CDR3 region has the DNA TGCAGTGCTCCCCTCGGGACAGGGTGGTCCTACGAGCAGTACTTC. The chain carries TRBV20-1 and TRBJ2-7, with TRBD1 matching 9 bases. V shed 5 bases and J 1 base; nucleotides not matched to a gene: 9. The CDR3 has 15 amino acids. CDR1 and CDR2 from the germline V gene are DFQATT and SNEGSKA (reference sequence).

This clonotype was found many times. The gene calls are TRBV4-1 and TRBJ1-2; D uncertain. Germline loops: CDR1 MGHRA, CDR2 YSYEKL. The CDR3 loop spans 14 amino acids. The ends were cut back, 0 bases at V and 3 bases at J, with 8 bases in the middle. The CDR3 loop is CASSQDKFYYGYTF. The CDR3 DNA reads TGCGCCAGCAGCCAAGATAAATTTTACTATGGCTACACCTTC.

This clonotype was seen many times. The J gene is TRBJ2-1, the V gene TRBV20-1; tentatively, D is TRBD1 or TRBD2 (6 bases each). The CDR3 sequence is 15 residues long. CDR1 DFQATT and CDR2 SNEGSKA come from the germline V gene (reference sequence). V was clipped by 6 bases and J by 3 bases, with 18 bases between them. CDR3 coding DNA: TGCAGTGCCATCAGCTGGGGGGCAGTCTACAATGAGCAGTTCTTC. Translated, it gives CSAISWGAVYNEQFF.

The rearrangement uses TRBV7-9 and TRBJ1-5, with no clear D. The V and J ends lost 1 base and 5 bases respectively, with 9 bases between them. This CDR3 has 14 residues. CDR1 is SEHNR and CDR2 is FQNEAQ in the germline V gene (reference sequence). CDR3 in DNA: TGTGCCAGCAGCTTAGGCGGGGTGGATCAGCCCCAGCATTTT. It codes for CASSLGGVDQPQHF.

The sample holds many counts of this clonotype. The chain recombines TRBV29-1 with TRBJ1-2; D not resolved. This CDR3 is 11 amino acids long. Trimming pared 0 bases from V and 6 bases from J, leaving 5 bases between. Germline V gene lookup returns CDR1 SQVTM and CDR2 ANQGSEA. CDR3 amino acids: CSVEDTHGYTF. DNA for the CDR3: TGCAGCGTTGAAGATACCCATGGCTACACCTTC.

This clonotype was observed at least ten times. This chain links TRBV29-1 with TRBJ1-2; 12 bases fit TRBD1. Germline V CDR1 and CDR2: SQVTM, ANQGSEA. The V and J ends lost 6 bases and 0 bases, in that order; junction bases with no gene match: 11. This CDR3 has 17 amino acids. The CDR3 DNA follows: TGCAGCGTCGAGGGACAGGGGGCCGAAGTGGCTAACTATGGCTACACCTTC. Amino acids: CSVEGQGAEVANYGYTF.

This clonotype appeared many times. This chain uses TRBV5-8 with TRBJ1-1, with 8 bases that match TRBD1. Germline CDR1 reads SGHTS; CDR2 reads YDEGEE. The V segment lost 4 bases and the J segment 2 bases; nucleotides outside the gene matches: 7. The CDR3 has 15 amino acids. The CDR3: CASSISAGGNTEAFF. CDR3 DNA: TGTGCCAGCAGCATAAGTGCAGGGGGCAACACTGAAGCTTTCTTT.

This clonotype was seen ten or more times. The chain combines TRBV5-5 with TRBJ2-5, with D perhaps TRBD1 (5 bases). The CDR3 contains 17 residues. V was clipped by 0 bases and J by 5 bases, with 20 bases between them. The V gene's germline CDR1 is SGHKS and CDR2 YYEKEE (reference sequence). The CDR3 loop is CASSLATAGLGKETQYF. The CDR3 DNA follows: TGTGCCAGCAGCTTGGCCACGGCAGGGCTAGGGAAGGAGACCCAGTACTTC.

This clonotype was seen ten or more times. The V and J genes are TRBV9 and TRBJ2-1, with D unclear. Trimming pared 0 bases from V and 0 bases from J, leaving 10 bases between. The CDR3 loop spans 16 amino acids. Per germline, CDR1 SGDLS and CDR2 YYNGEE. CDR3 nucleotide sequence: TGTGCCAGCAGCGTAGGGCGACGCAGCTCCTACAATGAGCAGTTCTTC. It yields the protein CASSVGRRSSYNEQFF.

This clonotype was counted between two and nine times. The chain links TRBV19 to TRBJ2-7, with 8 bases fitting TRBD1. Trimming at V came to 5 bases and at J to 6 bases, leaving 6 bases not matched to a gene. The V gene's germline CDR1 is LNHDA and CDR2 SQIVND (reference sequence). There are 13 residues in the CDR3. This chain's CDR3 is CASSPDRVSEQYF. The DNA for the CDR3 is TGTGCCAGTAGTCCGGACAGGGTATCCGAGCAGTACTTC.

In the case of this clonotype: This clone may be a read error of a much larger clone one base away. The J gene is TRBJ2-7, the V gene TRBV20-1; 9 nucleotides match TRBD1. The J call may be faulty, since TRBJ2-5 better matches the DNA end. Germline V CDR1 and CDR2: DFQATT, SNEGSKA (reference sequence). The CDR3 runs 14 residues. CDR3 residues: CSARRQGVGGTQYF. CDR3 in DNA: TGCAGTGCTAGGAGACAGGGGGTCGGTGGGACCCAGTACTTC.

Of note for this clonotype: The junction shows a germline mismatch at one end, possibly a read error. The chain has TRBV24-1 and TRBJ1-4; D not certain. The CDR3 sequence is 13 residues long. The germline gives CDR1 KGHDR, CDR2 SFDVKD. CDR3 nucleotide sequence: TGTGCCACCAGTGAAAGCAGGAATGAAAAACGGTTTTTT. Translated: CATSESRNEKRFF.

V is TRBV6-2 or TRBV6-3 and J is TRBJ1-1; tentative D call: TRBD1 (5 bases). The germline V gene has CDR1 MNHEY and CDR2 SVGEGT. The CDR3 contains 18 residues. V gave up 2 bases and J gave up 1 base, with 20 bases separating them. CDR3: CASSYPAGTGLTNTEAFF. CDR3 coding DNA: TGTGCCAGCAGTTACCCGGCAGGGACGGGCTTAACGAACACTGAAGCTTTCTTT.

The chain recombines TRBV30 with TRBJ1-5; tentative D call: TRBD1 (6 bases). The germline V gene has CDR1 GTSNPN and CDR2 SVGIG (reference sequence). The CDR3 totals 13 residues. V was cut by 2 bases and J by 7 bases, with 12 bases left in between. The CDR3 region has the DNA TGTGCCTGGAGTCCGGGGAGGGGGCAGCCCCAGCATTTT. It codes for CAWSPGRGQPQHF.

This clonotype appeared a few times. A single base separates this from a much larger clone, so it may be a read error. The chain has TRBV20-1 and TRBJ2-3; possible D gene TRBD2, 5 bases. The V and J ends lost 7 bases and 0 bases respectively, with 14 bases between them. The CDR3 contains 14 residues. CDR1 is DFQATT and CDR2 is SNEGSKA in the germline V gene (reference sequence). CDR3 sequence reads: CSGSGLESTDTQYF. Written as DNA, the CDR3 is TGCAGTGGGTCAGGACTGGAGAGCACAGATACGCAGTATTTT.

The V gene is TRBV9, the J gene TRBJ1-1, with 9 bases lining up with TRBD1. In germline, CDR1 is SGDLS, CDR2 YYNGEE. The ends lost 4 bases at V and 7 bases at J; junction bases unmatched: 14. The CDR3 spans 16 residues. CDR3 sequence reads: CASSRGTGSGYGEAFF. DNA for the CDR3: TGTGCCAGCAGCCGGGGGACAGGGAGCGGGTACGGTGAAGCTTTCTTT.

In its sample, this clonotype was seen once. The chain employs TRBV5-1 and TRBJ2-1, with TRBD2 identical over 12 bases. Germline V gene data show CDR1 as SGHRS and CDR2 as YFSETQ. There are 17 residues in the CDR3. V shed 6 bases, J shed 5 bases, and the junction held 12 bases outside the gene matches. CDR3 sequence: CASTVGLAGKGNNEQFF. The CDR3 DNA follows: TGCGCCAGCACCGTCGGACTAGCGGGAAAGGGTAACAATGAGCAGTTCTTC.

This clonotype was recorded at least ten times. The rearrangement uses TRBV20-1 and TRBJ2-5, with D perhaps matching TRBD2 (6 bases). The CDR3 is 15 amino acids. Germline CDR1 is DFQATT and CDR2 is SNEGSKA (reference sequence). Trimming pared 3 bases from V and 7 bases from J, leaving 21 bases between. CDR3 sequence: CSARPGTSAQRTQYF. The CDR3, as DNA: TGCAGTGCTAGGCCTGGGACTTCAGCACAACGGACCCAGTACTTC.

The chain recombines TRBV5-6 with TRBJ2-5, with TRBD2 matching 9 bases. V dropped 0 bases and J dropped 5; count of bases not matched to a gene: 5. CDR3 size: 15 residues. Germline lookup yields CDR1 SGHDT and CDR2 YYEEEE. CDR3 amino acids: CASSLAGGRGETQYF. The DNA for the CDR3 is TGTGCCAGCAGCTTGGCCGGCGGGAGGGGGGAGACCCAGTACTTC.

The J gene is TRBJ2-5, the V gene TRBV20-1; no firm D call. V gave up 1 base and J gave up 7 bases, with 13 bases separating them. CDR3 length: 13 residues. The germline CDR1 and CDR2 sequences are DFQATT and SNEGSKA (reference sequence). CDR3 amino acids: CSARVGRRGTQYF. DNA for the CDR3: TGCAGTGCTAGAGTAGGACGGCGAGGGACCCAGTACTTC.

Many counts were recorded for this clonotype. This chain links TRBV5-1 with TRBJ2-7; D not resolved. This CDR3 comprises 12 residues. The V end was cut by 3 bases, the J end by 1 base, with 5 bases between. Germline values: CDR1 SGHRS, CDR2 YFSETQ. CDR3 DNA: TGCGCCAGCAGCTCTGGGTCCTACGAGCAGTACTTC. This gives the protein CASSSGSYEQYF. Full variable domain (remainder filled in from reference TRBV5-1 and TRBJ2-7): KAGVTQTPRYLIKTRGQQVTLSCSPISGHRSVSWYQQTPGQGLQFLFEYFSETQRNKGNFPGRFSGRQFSNSRSEMNVSTLELGDSALYLCASSSGSYEQYFGPGTRLTVT.

This clonotype was picked up many times. The chain is built from TRBV7-2 and TRBJ1-2; TRBD1 matches 9 bases. The ends lost 3 bases at V and 2 bases at J; junction bases unmatched: 4. The CDR3 contains 15 residues. CDR1 and CDR2 (germline): SGHTA, FQGNSA. CDR3 sequence reads: CASSFHRGRNYGYTF. In DNA form, the CDR3 reads TGTGCCAGCAGCTTCCACAGGGGGCGAAACTATGGCTACACCTTC.

This clonotype was seen repeatedly, ten times or more. The chain combines TRBV7-9 with TRBJ1-2; possible D gene TRBD1, 6 bases. Deletions cut 0 bases from V and 2 bases from J, with 10 bases between. In germline, CDR1 is SEHNR, CDR2 FQNEAQ (reference sequence). The CDR3 totals 15 residues. In DNA form, the CDR3 reads TGTGCCAGCAGCTTAGCCGCAGGGGAAAACTATGGCTACACCTTC. Translation: CASSLAAGENYGYTF.

The rearrangement links TRBV6-2 or TRBV6-3 to TRBJ2-7, with 7 bases aligning to TRBD1. The germline V gene has CDR1 MNHEY and CDR2 SVGEGT. The CDR3 sequence is 14 residues long. V shed 10 bases and J 0 bases; nucleotides not matched to a gene: 9. The CDR3 DNA reads as TGTGCCACCGACCGGGACAGCGTCTCCTACGAGCAGTACTTC. This translates into CATDRDSVSYEQYF.

There are many counts of this clonotype. In DNA form, the CDR3 reads TGTGCCAGCAGTTATGGCCCAGCGGAGACCCAGTACTTC. Its translation is CASSYGPAETQYF. The chain carries TRBV12-3 or TRBV12-4 and TRBJ2-5; no clear D. V gave up 4 bases and J gave up 5 bases, with 11 bases separating them. The CDR3 spans 13 residues.

This clonotype appeared a few times. A much bigger clone sits one base away, suggesting this may be a read error. The chain has TRBV12-3 or TRBV12-4 and TRBJ1-2; D unresolved. The CDR3 contains 14 residues. V lost 3 bases and J lost 4, with 12 bases in between. This CDR3 reads CASSLAQQSYGYTF. For the CDR3, the DNA is TGTGCCAGCAGTTTGGCCCAACAGTCCTATGGCTACACCTTC.

This clonotype was observed many times. This chain's CDR3 is CASSFRLWGDTQYF. The CDR3 DNA is TGTGCCAGCAGTTTCCGACTGTGGGGGGATACGCAGTATTTT. The chain combines TRBV27 with TRBJ2-3, with D perhaps assigned TRBD1 or TRBD2 (5 bases each). CDR1 MNHEY and CDR2 SMNVEV come from the germline V gene (reference sequence). With 3 bases removed from V and 6 bases from J, the gap between germline ends came to 13 bases. This CDR3 comprises 14 residues.